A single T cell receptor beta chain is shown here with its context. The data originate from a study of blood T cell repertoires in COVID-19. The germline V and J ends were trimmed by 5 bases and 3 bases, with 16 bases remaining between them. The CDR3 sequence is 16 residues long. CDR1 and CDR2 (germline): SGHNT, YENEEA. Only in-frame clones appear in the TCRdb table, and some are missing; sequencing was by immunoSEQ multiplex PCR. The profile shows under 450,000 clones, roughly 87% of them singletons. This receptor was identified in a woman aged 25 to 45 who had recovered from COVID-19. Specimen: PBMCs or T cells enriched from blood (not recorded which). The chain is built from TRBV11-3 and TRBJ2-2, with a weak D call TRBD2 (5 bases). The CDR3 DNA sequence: TGTGCCAGCAGCCCTAGCCCGGGCAGAGACACCGGGGAGCTGTTTTTT. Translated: CASSPSPGRDTGELFF.